The clone carrying this TCR beta chain has a count of ten or more. Its specificity is unknown. For the second PCR, which ran for roughly 6 to 11 cycles, a sample-barcoded 5' primer and a J-beta primer mix were used. Through a template-switch adaptor with 12 random nucleotides, each cDNA molecule received a tag. Per sample, CDR3-containing paired-end reads numbered at least 2.5 million. Via MiXCR, TCRdb re-called the 5' RACE reads, giving one row per CDR3 protein. The sample contains about 810,000 distinct CDR3 sequences, 36% of which appear only once. V dropped 4 bases and J dropped 6; count of bases not matched to a gene: 3. This CDR3 is built from 12 residues. Germline V gives CDR1 SGHRS, CDR2 YFSETQ. These data originate in a study of blood T cells in healthy people across ages. General study points: Unsorted PBMCs prevented conclusive naive versus antigen-experienced comparison.

The study drew donors from healthy Caucasian individuals in Russia aged roughly 6 to 100. The clonotype originates from a man in his late teens or twenties in good health. Sequenced sample: blood. This chain joins TRBV5-1 and TRBJ1-2, with 7 bases identical to TRBD1. CDR3 coding DNA: TGCGCCAGCAGCACCGACAGGGATGGCTACACCTTC. Its protein product is CASSTDRDGYTF.